Below, 27 T cell receptor beta chains from the same sample are listed, as sequenced in a study of cytomegalovirus exposure and HLA in healthy donors. Use of 60 Vbeta and 13 Jbeta primers characterized the PCR. Repertoires were generated with immunoSEQ multiplex PCR, while TCRdb's copy carries only in-frame clones and drops some. This table has tens of thousands of clones, 67% appearing once. Sequencing input: PBMCs. All receptors derive from a man aged 30 to 45 in good health and CMV-seronegative.

This clone came up a few times. The rearrangement joins TRBV2 to TRBJ2-6; 7 nucleotides align to TRBD1. This CDR3 is built from 17 residues. Germline lookup yields CDR1 SNHLY and CDR2 FYNNEI. V gave up 6 bases and J gave up 0 bases; unmatched junction bases: 8. The chain's CDR3 is CASRGDSRLSGANVLTF. The CDR3 DNA reads TGTGCCAGCAGGGGGGACAGTCGACTCTCTGGGGCCAACGTCCTGACTTTC.

J is TRBJ2-2 and V is TRBV28; no clear D gene. The V end lost 5 bases, the J end lost 9 bases, and 10 bases lay between the germline ends. CDR3 size: 12 residues. Germline assignment: CDR1 MDHEN and CDR2 SYDVKM. The CDR3 spells CASSRYSRELFF. CDR3 DNA sequence: TGTGCCAGCAGTAGATACTCCAGGGAGCTGTTTTTT. Looking up the rest from reference TRBV28 and TRBJ2-2 gives the full variable domain: DVKVTQSSRYLVKRTGEKVFLECVQDMDHENMFWYRQDPGLGLRLIYFSYDVKMKEKGDIPEGYSVSREKKERFSLILESASTNQTSMYLCASSRYSRELFFGEGSRLTVL.

This clone showed up just a few times. V usage is TRBV7-2 and J usage is TRBJ1-1; 12 bases align to TRBD1. Germline V gene sequence: CDR1 SGHTA, CDR2 FQGNSA. CDR3 size: 14 residues. The ends lost 6 bases at V and 4 bases at J; junction bases unmatched: 3. CDR3 bases: TGTGCCAGCAGTGGGACAGGGGGCACCACTGAAGCTTTCTTT. Translated: CASSGTGGTTEAFF.

This sequence joins TRBV5-1 and TRBJ2-7; D is unclear. Germline lookup yields CDR1 SGHRS and CDR2 YFSETQ. This CDR3 has 14 amino acids. The germline V and J ends were trimmed by 4 bases and 5 bases, with 16 bases remaining between them. In DNA, the CDR3 is TGCGCCAGCAGCCCCAGACTTGCTTGGGACGAGCAGTACTTC. Protein product: CASSPRLAWDEQYF.

The chain joins TRBV6-5 to TRBJ2-1; 9 bases match TRBD1. Germline V CDR1 and CDR2: MNHEY, SVGAGI. J was trimmed by 2 bases and V by 6 bases; bases with no gene match: 5. The CDR3 sequence is 15 residues long. DNA for the CDR3: TGTGCCAGCAGGCCTACAGGGGGCGCCTACAATGAGCAGTTCTTC. It codes for CASRPTGGAYNEQFF.

In this sample, this clone turned up a few times. V usage is TRBV9 and J usage is TRBJ2-3, with 13 nucleotides matching TRBD2. CDR3 length: 16 residues. The V gene's germline CDR1 is SGDLS and CDR2 YYNGEE. Germline trimming cut 5 bases from V and 1 base from J; bases unmatched to any gene: 4. The CDR3 is CASSLGLAGGTDTQYF. As DNA, the CDR3 is TGTGCCAGCAGTTTAGGACTAGCGGGGGGCACAGATACGCAGTATTTT.

Only a few counts were recorded for this clone. The rearrangement uses TRBV10-3 and TRBJ1-5; tentative D call: TRBD1 (6 bases). CDR1 ENHRY and CDR2 SYGVKD come from the germline V gene. CDR3 length equals 13 residues. Trimming left V 3 bases short and J 7 bases short, with 10 bases between. DNA of the CDR3: TGTGCCATCAGTGAAACAGGGAGCCAGCCCCAGCATTTT. Its translation is CAISETGSQPQHF.

The J gene is TRBJ1-5, the V gene TRBV19; D gene ambiguous. Germline loops: CDR1 LNHDA, CDR2 SQIVND (reference sequence). V lost 2 bases to trimming and J lost 1 base, with 9 bases between them. The CDR3 spans 15 residues. The chain's CDR3 is CASSIRVGSNQPQHF. The DNA for the CDR3 is TGTGCCAGTAGTATACGGGTTGGGAGCAATCAGCCCCAGCATTTT.

The rearrangement links TRBV7-2 to TRBJ2-3; 10 bases are shared with TRBD2. From germline, CDR1 is SGHTA and CDR2 FQGNSA. The CDR3 totals 17 residues. After removal of 0 bases from V and 2 bases from J, the junction contained 5 bases not matched to a gene. Here the CDR3 reads CASSLAASGGNTDTQYF. The CDR3 DNA follows: TGTGCCAGCAGCTTAGCGGCTAGCGGGGGCAACACAGATACGCAGTATTTT.

The V and J genes are TRBV4-2 and TRBJ2-7; TRBD1 agrees at 9 bases. CDR3 length equals 16 residues. Germline values: CDR1 LGHNA, CDR2 YNFKEQ. Unmatched junction bases numbered 4, after V lost 0 bases and J lost 1 base. CDR3 in DNA: TGTGCCAGCAGCCAAGAAGAAGGACAGGGGTCCTACGAGCAGTACTTC. This translates into CASSQEEGQGSYEQYF.

In this sample, this clone turned up once. The chain joins TRBV11-3 to TRBJ2-2; TRBD2 agrees at 10 bases. V was pared by 5 bases and J by 2 bases, with 5 bases of the junction left unmatched. This CDR3 region has 16 residues. Germline CDR1 SGHNT, CDR2 YENEEA. This CDR3 reads CASSLTSGANTGELFF. CDR3 nucleotide sequence: TGTGCCAGCAGCCTTACTAGCGGGGCAAACACCGGGGAGCTGTTTTTT.

This rearrangement joins TRBV5-4 to TRBJ2-7; tentative D call: TRBD1 (6 bases). The V gene lost 0 bases and the J gene lost 6 bases, with 16 bases spanning the gap. CDR1 is SGHNT, CDR2 YYREEE, per germline (reference sequence). The CDR3 is 15 residues long. DNA for the CDR3: TGTGCCAGCAGCTTGGTGGCAGGGACACTGAGCGAGCAGTACTTC. This encodes CASSLVAGTLSEQYF.

The chain couples TRBV29-1 to TRBJ1-2; a possible D gene is TRBD1 (6 bases). This CDR3 comprises 12 residues. The V end was cut by 3 bases, the J end by 2 bases, with 7 bases between. Germline CDR1 SQVTM, CDR2 ANQGSEA. DNA for the CDR3: TGCAGCGTTGAGGACAGAAACTATGGCTACACCTTC. As protein: CSVEDRNYGYTF.

The chain has TRBV10-3 and TRBJ2-7; TRBD1 is a possible D gene (5 bases). Germline V gene lookup returns CDR1 ENHRY and CDR2 SYGVKD. The germline V and J ends were trimmed by 7 bases and 5 bases, with 18 bases remaining between them. This CDR3 comprises 14 residues. CDR3 sequence: CAITPDSLSHEQYF. CDR3 bases: TGTGCCATCACCCCAGACAGTCTTTCCCACGAGCAGTACTTC.

This chain uses TRBV5-4 with TRBJ2-7, with TRBD2 matching 9 bases. Germline V gives CDR1 SGHNT, CDR2 YYREEE (reference sequence). The V gene end was trimmed by 2 bases and the J gene end by 4 bases; junction bases not matched to a gene: 7. CDR3 length: 15 residues. As DNA, the CDR3 is TGTGCCAGCAGCTTTACGGCGGGAGGGCCATACGAGCAGTACTTC. Its protein product is CASSFTAGGPYEQYF.

CDR3 sequence: CASSPSTGELFF. The CDR3 nucleotides are TGTGCCAGCAGCCCTAGCACCGGGGAGCTGTTTTTT. This chain links TRBV7-9 with TRBJ2-2; D remains unclear. Germline V lookup: CDR1 SEHNR, CDR2 FQNEAQ (reference sequence). The CDR3 is 12 residues long. Deletions cut 5 bases from V and 4 bases from J, with 5 bases between. Filled out from reference TRBV7-9 and TRBJ2-2, the complete variable domain reads DTGVSQNPRHKITKRGQNVTFRCDPISEHNRLYWYRQTLGQGPEFLTYFQNEAQLEKSRLLSDRFSAERPKGSFSTLEIQRTEQGDSAMYLCASSPSTGELFFGEGSRLTVL.

This clone was counted a single time. The J gene is TRBJ1-1, the V gene TRBV6-5; possible D gene TRBD1, 5 bases. Trimming shortened V by 6 bases and J by 0 bases, and 14 bases separated the two germline ends. Germline CDR1 reads MNHEY; CDR2 reads SVGAGI. The CDR3 length is 15 residues. CDR3 DNA: TGTGCCAGCAGACCCGGGGGGGAGCTGAACACTGAAGCTTTCTTT. It yields the protein CASRPGGELNTEAFF.

This clone was seen only a few times. This rearrangement joins TRBV7-8 to TRBJ1-1; D unresolved. This CDR3 has 14 amino acids. Germline V gene lookup returns CDR1 SGHVS and CDR2 FQNEAQ. V was pared by 4 bases and J by 4 bases, with 13 bases between. The CDR3: CASSSYRGPTEAFF. The CDR3 nucleotides read TGTGCCAGCAGCTCCTACCGAGGGCCCACTGAAGCTTTCTTT.

Remarks on this clone: The sample carries other DNA sequences with the same CDR3. V and J are TRBV27 and TRBJ1-1; no clear D. This CDR3 spans 14 amino acids. V gave up 2 bases and J gave up 1 base, with 8 bases separating them. Germline values: CDR1 MNHEY, CDR2 SMNVEV (reference sequence). The CDR3 nucleotides read TGTGCCAGCAGTTTACGCAGTGGGAACACTGAAGCTTTCTTT. The encoded protein is CASSLRSGNTEAFF.

This chain links TRBV29-1 with TRBJ1-1; TRBD1 agrees at 8 bases. This CDR3 spans 13 amino acids. The junction had 5 bases not matched to a gene; V was cut back by 1 base and J by 7 bases. Germline V gene sequence: CDR1 SQVTM, CDR2 ANQGSEA. Here the CDR3 reads CSVEALTGGEAFF. In DNA, the CDR3 is TGCAGCGTTGAAGCCTTAACAGGGGGTGAAGCTTTCTTT.

The chain couples TRBV19 to TRBJ2-3; a possible D gene is TRBD2 (6 bases). V was clipped by 3 bases and J by 3 bases, with 10 bases between them. The germline V gene encodes CDR1 LNHDA and CDR2 SQIVND (reference sequence). This CDR3 is 14 amino acids long. The CDR3 reads CASSMMGGTDTQYF. As DNA, the CDR3 is TGTGCCAGTAGTATGATGGGGGGAACAGATACGCAGTATTTT.

This sequence joins TRBV5-1 and TRBJ1-1; D uncertain. V was trimmed by 4 bases and J by 1 base, leaving 17 bases between them. The CDR3 length is 16 residues. The V gene's germline CDR1 is SGHRS and CDR2 YFSETQ. CDR3: CASSAAGMGPNTEAFF. The CDR3 DNA is TGCGCCAGCAGCGCCGCGGGCATGGGTCCGAACACTGAAGCTTTCTTT.

The rearrangement joins TRBV5-6 to TRBJ2-1, with D uncertain. The CDR3 has 13 amino acids. The germline gives CDR1 SGHDT, CDR2 YYEEEE. Trimming removed 4 bases from V and 4 bases from J, with 9 bases in between. CDR3: CASSPARYNEQFF. The CDR3 DNA sequence: TGTGCCAGCAGCCCCGCGCGGTACAATGAGCAGTTCTTC. Full variable domain (outside the CDR3, taken from reference TRBV5-6 and TRBJ2-1): DAGVTQSPTHLIKTRGQQVTLRCSPKSGHDTVSWYQQALGQGPQFIFQYYEEEERQRGNFPDRFSGHQFPNYSSELNVNALLLGDSALYLCASSPARYNEQFFGPGTRLTVL.

The V and J genes are TRBV13 and TRBJ2-2, with TRBD2 as a possible D gene (6 bases). The length of the CDR3 is 13 residues. V lost 7 bases to trimming and J lost 8 bases, with 14 bases between them. Looked up from germline, CDR1 is PRHDT and CDR2 is FYEKMQ (reference sequence). CDR3 bases: TGTGCCAGCAACTCGGGTGGGACTGGGGAGCTGTTTTTT. Translated: CASNSGGTGELFF.

This clone has just one count. V is TRBV11-3 and J is TRBJ1-1, with no clear D. The CDR3 loop spans 15 amino acids. V dropped 3 bases and J dropped 2 bases, with 13 bases sitting between them. CDR1 and CDR2 (germline): SGHNT, YENEEA. CDR3: CASSLGGEVNTEAFF. The CDR3 DNA is TGTGCCAGCAGCTTGGGCGGGGAGGTAAACACTGAAGCTTTCTTT.

The chain couples TRBV7-8 to TRBJ2-7; 11 positions match TRBD1. Germline CDR1 SGHVS, CDR2 FQNEAQ. Unmatched junction bases numbered 4, after V lost 1 base and J lost 2 bases. This CDR3 has 16 amino acids. The CDR3 DNA is TGTGCCAGCAGCTTAGGGTGGGACAGGGGGGCCTACGAGCAGTACTTC. Translating it yields CASSLGWDRGAYEQYF.

V usage is TRBV5-4 and J usage is TRBJ2-7; D may be TRBD1 (6 bases). CDR1 is SGHNT and CDR2 is YYREEE in the germline V gene (reference sequence). CDR3 length equals 17 residues. V was trimmed by 3 bases and J by 1 base, leaving 20 bases between them. CDR3 protein: CASSYSLSQGSSYEQYF. As DNA, the CDR3 is TGTGCCAGCAGCTATTCATTATCACAGGGTTCGTCCTACGAGCAGTACTTC.